This TCR beta chain was captured by sequencing in a study of Ad26.COV2.S vaccination and SARS-CoV-2 variants. Notes on the study in general: Ad26.COV2.S recipients had broader spike-specific TCRs (P = 0.0014).

Generated by immunoSEQ multiplex PCR, the TCRdb table keeps only in-frame clones and is missing some. The repertoire holds about 320,000 clones, with 70% to 90% as singletons. A single count supports this clone. Its matching antigen is unknown. This sample's treatment: some 19 received Ad26.COV2.S at low or high dose, single or two shots; 5 received placebo; per-sample allocation not given. Samples came from day 63 after the first vaccine or placebo injection. Germline CDR1 and CDR2: LNHDA and SQIVND (reference sequence). CDR3 length: 13 residues. V gave up 2 bases and J gave up 9 bases, with 11 bases separating them.

The rearrangement joins TRBV19 to TRBJ2-1; D unresolved. The receptor was isolated from a person between 18 and 59 years old who received the Ad26.COV2.S COVID-19 vaccine or a placebo. Sequenced here: peripheral blood, sampled in a trial of Ad26.COV2.S vaccine versus placebo. The CDR3 DNA follows: TGTGCCAGTAGTATAAGACTGGGCGGTGAGCAGTTCTTC. Amino acid sequence: CASSIRLGGEQFF.